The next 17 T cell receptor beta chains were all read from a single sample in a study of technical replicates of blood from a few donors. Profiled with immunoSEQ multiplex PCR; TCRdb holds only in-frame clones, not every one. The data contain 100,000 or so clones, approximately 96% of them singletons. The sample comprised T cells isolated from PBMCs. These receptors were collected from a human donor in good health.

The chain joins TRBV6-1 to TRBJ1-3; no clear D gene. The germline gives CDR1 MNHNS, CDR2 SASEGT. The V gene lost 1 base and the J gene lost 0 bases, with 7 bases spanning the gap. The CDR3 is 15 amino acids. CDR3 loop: CASSEGRGSGNTIYF. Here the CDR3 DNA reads TGTGCCAGCAGTGAAGGTCGAGGCTCTGGAAACACCATATATTTT.

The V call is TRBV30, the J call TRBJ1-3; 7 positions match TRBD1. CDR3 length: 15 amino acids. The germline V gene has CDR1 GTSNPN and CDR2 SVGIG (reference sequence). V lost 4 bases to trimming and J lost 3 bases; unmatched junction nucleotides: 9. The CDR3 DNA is TGTGCCTGGATCCCTTTCCAGGGGGGTGGAAACACCATATATTTT. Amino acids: CAWIPFQGGGNTIYF.

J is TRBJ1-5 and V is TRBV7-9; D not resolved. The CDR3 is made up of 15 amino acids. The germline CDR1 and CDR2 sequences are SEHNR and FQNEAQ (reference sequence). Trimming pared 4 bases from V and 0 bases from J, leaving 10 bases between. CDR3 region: CASSSAADSNQPQHF. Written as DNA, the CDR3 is TGTGCCAGCAGCTCCGCAGCGGATAGCAATCAGCCCCAGCATTTT.

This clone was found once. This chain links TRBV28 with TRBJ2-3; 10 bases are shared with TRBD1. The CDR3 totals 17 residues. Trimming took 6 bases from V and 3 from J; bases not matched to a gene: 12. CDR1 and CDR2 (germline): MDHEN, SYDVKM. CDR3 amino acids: CASSKIGQGDLTDTQYF. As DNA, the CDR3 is TGTGCCAGCAGCAAGATCGGACAGGGGGATCTTACAGATACGCAGTATTTT.

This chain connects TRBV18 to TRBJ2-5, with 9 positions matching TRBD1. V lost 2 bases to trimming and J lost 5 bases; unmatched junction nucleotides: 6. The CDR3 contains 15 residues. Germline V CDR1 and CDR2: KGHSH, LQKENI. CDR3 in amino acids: CASSPGDRVQETQYF. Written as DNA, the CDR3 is TGTGCCAGCTCACCAGGGGACAGGGTGCAGGAGACCCAGTACTTC.

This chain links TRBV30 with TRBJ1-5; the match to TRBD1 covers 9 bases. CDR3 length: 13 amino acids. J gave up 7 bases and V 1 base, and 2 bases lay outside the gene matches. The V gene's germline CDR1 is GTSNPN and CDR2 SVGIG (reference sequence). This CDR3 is CAWSGTGAQPQHF. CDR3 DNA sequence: TGTGCCTGGAGTGGGACAGGGGCCCAGCCCCAGCATTTT.

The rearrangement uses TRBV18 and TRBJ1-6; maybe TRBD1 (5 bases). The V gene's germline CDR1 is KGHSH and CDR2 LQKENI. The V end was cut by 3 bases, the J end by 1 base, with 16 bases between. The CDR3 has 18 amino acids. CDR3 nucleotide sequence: TGTGCCAGCTCACCGAGAGACACAGGAGGGTCCTATAATTCACCCCTCCACTTT. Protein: CASSPRDTGGSYNSPLHF.

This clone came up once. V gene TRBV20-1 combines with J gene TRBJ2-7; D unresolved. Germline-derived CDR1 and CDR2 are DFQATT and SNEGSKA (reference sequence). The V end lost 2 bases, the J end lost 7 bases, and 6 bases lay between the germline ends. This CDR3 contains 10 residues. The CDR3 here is CSARREEQYF. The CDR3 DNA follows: TGCAGTGCTAGAAGAGAGGAGCAGTACTTC.

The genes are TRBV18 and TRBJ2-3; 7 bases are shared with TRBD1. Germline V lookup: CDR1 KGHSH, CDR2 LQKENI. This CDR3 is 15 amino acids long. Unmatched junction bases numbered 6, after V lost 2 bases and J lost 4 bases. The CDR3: CASSPRTGSADTQYF. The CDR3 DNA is TGTGCCAGCTCACCAAGGACAGGTAGCGCAGATACGCAGTATTTT.

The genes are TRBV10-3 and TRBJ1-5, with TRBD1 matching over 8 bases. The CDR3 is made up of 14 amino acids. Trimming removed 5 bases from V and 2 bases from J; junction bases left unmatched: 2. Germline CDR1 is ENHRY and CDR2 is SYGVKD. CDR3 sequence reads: CAISLGQGNQPQHF. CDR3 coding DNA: TGTGCCATCAGTTTGGGACAGGGCAATCAGCCCCAGCATTTT.

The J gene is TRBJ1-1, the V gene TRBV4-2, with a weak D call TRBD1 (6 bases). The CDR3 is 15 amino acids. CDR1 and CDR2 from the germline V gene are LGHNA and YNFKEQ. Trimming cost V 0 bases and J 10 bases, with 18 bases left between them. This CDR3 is CASSQEDLLGAGAFF. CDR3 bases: TGTGCCAGCAGCCAAGAAGATCTTTTGGGGGCGGGAGCTTTCTTT.

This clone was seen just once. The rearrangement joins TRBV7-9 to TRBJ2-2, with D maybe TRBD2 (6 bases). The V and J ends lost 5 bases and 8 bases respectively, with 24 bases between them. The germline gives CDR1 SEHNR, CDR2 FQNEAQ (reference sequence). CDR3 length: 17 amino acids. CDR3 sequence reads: CASSRSGEFVQAGELFF. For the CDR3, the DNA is TGTGCCAGCAGCCGTTCGGGGGAGTTCGTTCAAGCTGGGGAGCTGTTTTTT.

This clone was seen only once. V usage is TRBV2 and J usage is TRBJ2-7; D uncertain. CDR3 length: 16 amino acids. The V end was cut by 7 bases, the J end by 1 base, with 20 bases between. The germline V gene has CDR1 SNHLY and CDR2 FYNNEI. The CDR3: CASTPLETFASYEQYF. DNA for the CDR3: TGTGCCAGCACCCCCCTGGAGACCTTCGCGTCCTACGAGCAGTACTTC.

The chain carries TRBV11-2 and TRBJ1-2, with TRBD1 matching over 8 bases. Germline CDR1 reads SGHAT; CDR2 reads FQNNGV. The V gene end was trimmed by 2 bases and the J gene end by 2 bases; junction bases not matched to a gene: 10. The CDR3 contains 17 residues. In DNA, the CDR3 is TGTGCCAGCAGCTTAAGATTCTCGGCAGGGGGCAACTATGGCTACACCTTC. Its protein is CASSLRFSAGGNYGYTF.

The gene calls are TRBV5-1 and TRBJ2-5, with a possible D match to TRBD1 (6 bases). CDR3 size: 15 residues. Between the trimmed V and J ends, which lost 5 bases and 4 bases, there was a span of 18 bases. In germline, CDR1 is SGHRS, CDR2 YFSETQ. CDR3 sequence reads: CASSSGAVVLETQYF. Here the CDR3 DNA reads TGCGCCAGCAGTTCAGGGGCCGTAGTCTTAGAGACCCAGTACTTC.

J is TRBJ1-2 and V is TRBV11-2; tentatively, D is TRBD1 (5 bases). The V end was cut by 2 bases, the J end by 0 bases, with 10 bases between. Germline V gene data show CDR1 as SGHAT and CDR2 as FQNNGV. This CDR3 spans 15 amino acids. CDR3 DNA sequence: TGTGCCAGCAGCTTAAATCAGGGCGCTAACTATGGCTACACCTTC. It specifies CASSLNQGANYGYTF. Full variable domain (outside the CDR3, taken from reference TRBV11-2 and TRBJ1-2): EAGVAQSPRYKIIEKRQSVAFWCNPISGHATLYWYQQILGQGPKLLIQFQNNGVVDDSQLPKDRFSAERLKGVDSTLKIQPAKLEDSAVYLCASSLNQGANYGYTFGSGTRLTVV.

The CDR3 loop reads CASSSTGGMEKLFF. The CDR3 DNA sequence: TGCGCCAGCAGCTCCACAGGGGGGATGGAAAAACTGTTTTTT. The rearrangement joins TRBV5-1 to TRBJ1-4; TRBD1 aligns across 8 bases. V trimming: 3 bases; J trimming: 8 bases; junction bases outside the gene matches: 6. This CDR3 has 14 amino acids. Looked up from germline, CDR1 is SGHRS and CDR2 is YFSETQ.